The clone carrying this TCR beta chain was detected a few times. Its target is not known. These data belong to a study of beta chain features in type 1 diabetes. In the study overall: Healthy donors and patients showed comparable age, gender and cell yields.

The V gene lost 7 bases and the J gene lost 0 bases, with 11 bases spanning the gap. Germline CDR1 and CDR2: SGHNT and YYREEE (reference sequence). CDR3 length: 13 residues. Study-level findings and limits: Individuals with type 1 diabetes displayed fewer insertions and more deletions at VDJ junctions.

Each of the CD4+ naive, central memory, regulatory and stem cell-like memory populations was sorted via CD45RO/CCR7/CD25/CD127/CD95/CD27. Reverse transcribing all isolated RNA meant expressed TCRB transcripts were sequenced. Produced via immunoSEQ multiplex PCR; TCRdb's table is partial and in-frame only. This table has roughly 250,000 clones, 9.6% appearing once. The source of this sequence is a woman younger than 35 in good health. Source material: naive CD4+ T cells from blood. This chain connects TRBV5-4 to TRBJ2-7; D is ambiguous. CDR3 protein: CASQSSSSYEQYF. In DNA form, the CDR3 reads TGTGCCAGCCAAAGCTCAAGCTCCTACGAGCAGTACTTC.